The 32 T cell receptor beta chains presented below share a single source sample, sequenced in a study of response to subunit inactivated influenza vaccine. TCRdb fed the RT-PCR reads into MiXCR, producing one record per CDR3 protein. This table holds over 650,000 distinct CDR3 sequences, under 20% found once. The sequenced sample was PBMCs from blood, obtained roughly 5 days after vaccination. Source of these receptors: a man aged 50-59 years who received an inactivated influenza vaccine.

The rearrangement links TRBV27 to TRBJ2-2; D not resolved. This CDR3 comprises 14 residues. V lost 6 bases and J lost 3, with 11 bases in between. Germline CDR1 and CDR2: MNHEY and SMNVEV (reference sequence). The chain's CDR3 is CASSSGVHTGELFF. The CDR3, as DNA: TGTGCCAGCAGCTCTGGGGTTCACACCGGGGAGCTGTTTTTT.

This clonotype was seen many times. The chain is built from TRBV20-1 and TRBJ2-1; D remains unclear. CDR1 and CDR2 (germline): DFQATT, SNEGSKA (reference sequence). Trimming left V 3 bases short and J 7 bases short, with 7 bases between. The CDR3 has 11 residues. The CDR3 loop reads CSASSWNEQFF. For the CDR3, the DNA is TGCAGTGCTAGCTCTTGGAATGAGCAGTTCTTC.

The chain uses TRBV6-1 and TRBJ1-1; maybe TRBD1 (5 bases). V gave up 6 bases and J gave up 1 base, with 12 bases separating them. The CDR3 loop spans 14 amino acids. In germline, CDR1 is MNHNS, CDR2 SASEGT. Here the CDR3 reads CASSLTASNTEAFF. The CDR3 bases are TGTGCCAGCAGCTTGACAGCCTCGAACACTGAAGCTTTCTTT.

This clonotype was picked up a small number of times. CDR3 DNA: TGCGCCAGCAGCCAAAGAGCGGGGGGCACAGATACGCAGTATTTT. Translating it yields CASSQRAGGTDTQYF. The genes are TRBV4-3 and TRBJ2-3, with 8 bases identical to TRBD2. The V and J ends lost 2 bases and 1 base, in that order; junction bases with no gene match: 2. The germline V gene encodes CDR1 LGHNA and CDR2 YSLEER. The CDR3 has 15 residues.

The CDR3 sequence is CASKGGQITDTQYF. The CDR3 nucleotides are TGTGCCAGCAAAGGGGGACAAATCACAGATACGCAGTATTTT. V is TRBV12-3 or TRBV12-4 and J is TRBJ2-3, with D possibly matching TRBD1 (6 bases). The germline V and J ends were trimmed by 7 bases and 2 bases, with 13 bases remaining between them. The CDR3 sequence is 14 residues long.

This clonotype was counted between two and nine times. The chain uses TRBV12-3 or TRBV12-4 and TRBJ1-2; 7 bases match TRBD1. J lost 7 bases, V lost 7 bases, and 6 bases had no gene match. CDR3 length: 12 amino acids. CDR3 DNA: TGTGCCAGCACCTCGACAGGGCTTGGCTACACCTTC. Its protein is CASTSTGLGYTF.

This clonotype was picked up many times. The gene calls are TRBV6-2 or TRBV6-3 and TRBJ1-1; D is unclear. CDR3 length: 16 amino acids. V lost 10 bases, J lost 1 base, and 22 bases lay in between. Per germline, CDR1 MNHEY and CDR2 SVGEGT. CDR3 sequence (DNA): TGTGCCACTTCGCCGGCAGGAAAGGCCCAGAACACTGAAGCTTTCTTT. Protein: CATSPAGKAQNTEAFF.

This clonotype was seen only a few times. The rearrangement joins TRBV12-3 or TRBV12-4 to TRBJ1-2; 7 bases line up with TRBD1. V shed 6 bases, J shed 8 bases, and the junction held 12 bases outside the gene matches. The length of the CDR3 is 14 residues. In DNA form, the CDR3 reads TGTGCCAGCAGACCGCGTGAGGGGACAGAAGGCTACACCTTC. Encoded protein: CASRPREGTEGYTF.

In its sample, this clonotype was seen many times. The rearrangement joins TRBV7-6 to TRBJ2-1; 12 bases line up with TRBD2. Germline V gene lookup returns CDR1 SGHVS and CDR2 FNYEAQ. CDR3 length equals 17 residues. V was pared by 1 base and J by 2 bases, with 3 bases of the junction left unmatched. The CDR3 reads CASSLEASGRAYNEQFF. In DNA form, the CDR3 reads TGTGCCAGCAGCTTAGAGGCTAGCGGGAGGGCCTACAATGAGCAGTTCTTC.

The rearrangement uses TRBV12-3 or TRBV12-4 and TRBJ2-1; D is perhaps TRBD2 (6 bases). V was trimmed by 8 bases and J by 6 bases, leaving 14 bases between them. The CDR3 runs to 13 residues. The chain's CDR3 is CASYGPGGNEQFF. As DNA, the CDR3 is TGTGCCAGCTATGGACCCGGGGGCAATGAGCAGTTCTTC.

This clonotype was detected only a few times. V usage is TRBV27 and J usage is TRBJ2-1; tentatively, D is TRBD1 (5 bases). CDR1 is MNHEY and CDR2 is SMNVEV in the germline V gene (reference sequence). This CDR3 has 14 residues. With 4 bases removed from V and 6 bases from J, the gap between germline ends came to 13 bases. The CDR3 loop is CASSSWGRGNEQFF. In nucleotides, the CDR3 is TGTGCCAGCAGTTCCTGGGGAAGGGGCAATGAGCAGTTCTTC.

This clonotype was recorded a few times. The genes are TRBV6-5 and TRBJ1-5; 9 nucleotides agree with TRBD1. Trimming took 2 bases from V and 0 from J; bases not matched to a gene: 5. The CDR3 length is 17 residues. Germline V lookup: CDR1 MNHEY, CDR2 SVGAGI. The chain's CDR3 is CASSYGTGINSNQPQHF. CDR3 bases: TGTGCCAGCAGTTACGGGACAGGGATTAATAGCAATCAGCCCCAGCATTTT.

This clonotype showed up many times. This sequence joins TRBV29-1 and TRBJ1-1, with a possible D match to TRBD1 (6 bases). The CDR3 runs 11 residues. V was pared by 3 bases and J by 8 bases, with 10 bases between. Germline CDR1 SQVTM, CDR2 ANQGSEA. CDR3 loop: CSVDGQGEAFF. The DNA of the CDR3 is TGCAGCGTTGATGGTCAGGGGGAAGCTTTCTTT.

The V call is TRBV24-1, the J call TRBJ2-4; D is undetermined. Germline values: CDR1 KGHDR, CDR2 SFDVKD. The CDR3 is made up of 14 amino acids. Trimming shortened V by 4 bases and J by 3 bases, and 9 bases separated the two germline ends. This CDR3 is CATSDPSGKNIQYF. The CDR3 nucleotides read TGTGCCACCAGTGACCCGTCGGGCAAAAACATTCAGTACTTC.

This sequence joins TRBV7-2 and TRBJ2-2; the D is unclear. The CDR3 consists of 17 residues. Between the trimmed V and J ends, which lost 4 bases and 4 bases, there was a span of 19 bases. Germline values: CDR1 SGHTA, CDR2 FQGNSA. CDR3 sequence: CASSWGWGRRVTGELFF. CDR3 DNA: TGTGCCAGCAGCTGGGGTTGGGGTCGCCGGGTCACCGGGGAGCTGTTTTTT.

This clonotype has just a few counts. This rearrangement joins TRBV6-2 or TRBV6-3 to TRBJ2-7; D not resolved. CDR3 length equals 15 residues. Trimming cost V 1 base and J 6 bases, with 16 bases left between them. Germline CDR1 MNHEY, CDR2 SVGEGT. CDR3 sequence: CASSYYSSMRFEQYF. DNA of the CDR3: TGTGCCAGCAGTTACTACTCCTCCATGAGGTTCGAGCAGTACTTC.

The V and J genes are TRBV19 and TRBJ2-7; tentative D call: TRBD2 (6 bases). The CDR3 is 14 amino acids. The V gene lost 3 bases and the J gene lost 7 bases, with 16 bases spanning the gap. From germline, CDR1 is LNHDA and CDR2 SQIVND (reference sequence). CDR3 sequence reads: CASSITQYAGEQYF. The CDR3 DNA is TGTGCCAGTAGTATCACACAATACGCGGGAGAGCAGTACTTC.

This clonotype turned up a few times. The V and J genes are TRBV4-3 and TRBJ2-7; no reliable D call. Looked up from germline, CDR1 is LGHNA and CDR2 is YSLEER. V gave up 1 base and J gave up 3 bases, with 10 bases separating them. CDR3 length: 14 residues. For the CDR3, the DNA is TGCGCCAGCAGCCAAGTTCTGGGGATCTACGAGCAGTACTTC. Translation: CASSQVLGIYEQYF.

The genes are TRBV29-1 and TRBJ2-7; possible D gene TRBD1, 5 bases. This CDR3 is 11 amino acids long. The V end was cut by 1 base, the J end by 10 bases, with 11 bases between. Germline CDR1 and CDR2: SQVTM and ANQGSEA. CDR3 in amino acids: CSVEGPRAQYF. Here the CDR3 DNA reads TGCAGCGTTGAAGGGCCCAGGGCCCAGTACTTC.

This clonotype was counted only a few times. V is TRBV7-2 and J is TRBJ2-1, with TRBD2 as a possible D gene (6 bases). Germline V gene data show CDR1 as SGHTA and CDR2 as FQGNSA. This CDR3 contains 14 residues. V lost 3 bases and J 2 bases, leaving 8 bases between the germline ends. The CDR3 nucleotides are TGTGCCAGCAGCTTTGCGGGAACCTACAATGAGCAGTTCTTC. It encodes CASSFAGTYNEQFF.

This chain joins TRBV6-2 or TRBV6-3 and TRBJ2-3; 7 positions agree with TRBD1. J was trimmed by 2 bases and V by 2 bases; bases with no gene match: 4. This CDR3 is 15 amino acids long. Germline-derived CDR1 and CDR2 are MNHEY and SVGEGT. The DNA for the CDR3 is TGTGCCAGCAGTTACAAGAGGGGGCTCACAGATACGCAGTATTTT. This codes for CASSYKRGLTDTQYF.

This clonotype has only a few counts. The gene calls are TRBV10-3 and TRBJ2-1; the D call may be TRBD1 or TRBD2 (6 bases each). V was cut by 3 bases and J by 8 bases, with 17 bases left in between. This CDR3 spans 15 amino acids. Germline assignment: CDR1 ENHRY and CDR2 SYGVKD. The DNA for the CDR3 is TGTGCCATCAGTGACGCGGGACAAAGACACGATGAGCAGTTCTTC. The encoded protein is CAISDAGQRHDEQFF.

The chain carries TRBV2 and TRBJ2-7; 8 bases agree with TRBD1. CDR1 and CDR2 from the germline V gene are SNHLY and FYNNEI. This CDR3 has 14 amino acids. The junction had 7 bases not matched to a gene; V was cut back by 5 bases and J by 4 bases. This CDR3 reads CASSYDRGAYEQYF. The CDR3 bases are TGTGCCAGCAGTTACGACAGGGGTGCATACGAGCAGTACTTC.

This clonotype was seen a handful of times. V gene TRBV4-1 combines with J gene TRBJ2-3; TRBD1 matches at 7 bases. J was trimmed by 1 base and V by 0 bases; bases with no gene match: 1. In germline, CDR1 is MGHRA, CDR2 YSYEKL. The CDR3 contains 15 residues. The chain's CDR3 is CASSQEDRGTDTQYF. Here the CDR3 DNA reads TGCGCCAGCAGCCAAGAAGACAGGGGCACAGATACGCAGTATTTT.

The chain has TRBV20-1 and TRBJ2-1, with 9 bases fitting TRBD2. The trim removed 1 base at V and 8 bases at J, leaving 6 bases unmatched. The CDR3 loop spans 14 amino acids. Germline CDR1 is DFQATT and CDR2 is SNEGSKA (reference sequence). CDR3 amino acids: CSARGSGGQDEQFF. In DNA, the CDR3 is TGCAGTGCTAGAGGTAGCGGGGGTCAGGATGAGCAGTTCTTC.

The chain has TRBV6-1 and TRBJ2-1; 8 nucleotides match TRBD2. Germline CDR1 is MNHNS and CDR2 is SASEGT. This CDR3 contains 13 residues. The J segment lost 8 bases and the V segment lost 8 bases, leaving 8 bases of the junction unmatched. CDR3 loop: CASGRGGPYEQFF. The DNA for the CDR3 is TGTGCCAGCGGACGGGGGGGCCCCTATGAGCAGTTCTTC.

The V gene is TRBV7-9, the J gene TRBJ2-3; no firm D call. Trimming pared 4 bases from V and 6 bases from J, leaving 8 bases between. The CDR3 consists of 12 residues. The germline V gene encodes CDR1 SEHNR and CDR2 FQNEAQ (reference sequence). CDR3 residues: CASSSQPDTQYF. Here the CDR3 DNA reads TGTGCCAGCAGCTCGCAGCCCGATACGCAGTATTTT.

This chain links TRBV27 with TRBJ2-3; 8 positions agree with TRBD2. Trimming cost V 2 bases and J 5 bases; bases outside gene matches: 9. Germline lookup yields CDR1 MNHEY and CDR2 SMNVEV (reference sequence). The CDR3 runs to 16 residues. CDR3 DNA: TGTGCCAGCAGTTTAGTGAGCGGGGGCCTCCGAGATACGCAGTATTTT. It encodes CASSLVSGGLRDTQYF.

The V gene is TRBV20-1, the J gene TRBJ2-3; D not resolved. This CDR3 comprises 14 residues. The ends were cut back, 1 base at V and 2 bases at J, with 10 bases in the middle. Per the germline V gene, CDR1 is DFQATT and CDR2 is SNEGSKA (reference sequence). The CDR3 is CSARVTENTDTQYF. CDR3 nucleotides: TGCAGTGCTAGAGTCACAGAAAACACAGATACGCAGTATTTT.

This chain joins TRBV29-1 and TRBJ2-3, with 13 nucleotides matching TRBD2. The V segment lost 6 bases and the J segment 0 bases; nucleotides outside the gene matches: 3. The CDR3 sequence is 15 residues long. The germline CDR1 and CDR2 sequences are SQVTM and ANQGSEA. The CDR3 region is CSVGTSGTSTDTQYF. The CDR3 DNA reads as TGCAGCGTGGGGACTAGCGGGACGAGCACAGATACGCAGTATTTT.

Many counts were recorded for this clonotype. This sequence joins TRBV12-3 or TRBV12-4 and TRBJ2-3, with 8 bases lining up with TRBD2. Trimming removed 5 bases from V and 8 bases from J; junction bases left unmatched: 3. The length of the CDR3 is 12 residues. The CDR3 loop reads CASSALAGTQYF. CDR3 nucleotide sequence: TGTGCCAGCAGTGCCCTAGCGGGTACGCAGTATTTT.

J is TRBJ1-4 and V is TRBV11-2; maybe TRBD1 (6 bases). With 3 bases removed from V and 7 bases from J, the gap between germline ends came to 15 bases. Per the germline V gene, CDR1 is SGHAT and CDR2 is FQNNGV. This CDR3 is built from 15 residues. CDR3 sequence: CASSFAGVVSEKLFF. CDR3 nucleotides: TGTGCCAGCAGCTTCGCAGGGGTGGTTAGTGAAAAACTGTTTTTT.